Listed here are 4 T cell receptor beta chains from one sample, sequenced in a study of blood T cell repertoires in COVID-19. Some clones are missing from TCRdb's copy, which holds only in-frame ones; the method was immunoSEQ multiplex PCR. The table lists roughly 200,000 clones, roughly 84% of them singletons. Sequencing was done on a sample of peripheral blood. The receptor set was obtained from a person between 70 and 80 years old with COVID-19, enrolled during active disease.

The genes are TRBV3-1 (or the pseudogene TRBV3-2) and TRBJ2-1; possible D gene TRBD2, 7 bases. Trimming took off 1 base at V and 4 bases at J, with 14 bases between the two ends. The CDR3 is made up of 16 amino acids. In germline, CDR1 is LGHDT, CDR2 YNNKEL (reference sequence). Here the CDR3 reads CASSQAWGGGYNEQFF. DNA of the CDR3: TGTGCCAGCAGCCAAGCATGGGGAGGGGGTTACAATGAGCAGTTCTTC.

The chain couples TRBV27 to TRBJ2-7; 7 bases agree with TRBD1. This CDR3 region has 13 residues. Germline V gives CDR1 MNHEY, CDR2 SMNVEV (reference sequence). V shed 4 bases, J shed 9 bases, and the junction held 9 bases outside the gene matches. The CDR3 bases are TGTGCCAGCAGTTCCGGGACAGTACGTGGGCAGTACTTC. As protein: CASSSGTVRGQYF.

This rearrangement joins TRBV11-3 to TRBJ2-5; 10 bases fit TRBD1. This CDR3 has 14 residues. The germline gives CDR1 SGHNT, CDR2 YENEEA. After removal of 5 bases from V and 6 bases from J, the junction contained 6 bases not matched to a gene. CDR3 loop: CASSAGQGTKTQYF. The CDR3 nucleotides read TGTGCCAGCAGCGCGGGACAGGGGACGAAGACCCAGTACTTC.

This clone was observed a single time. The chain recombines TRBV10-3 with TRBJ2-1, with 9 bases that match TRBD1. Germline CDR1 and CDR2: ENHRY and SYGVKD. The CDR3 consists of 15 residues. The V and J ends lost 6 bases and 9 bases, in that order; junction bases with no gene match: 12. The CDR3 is CAIRPDRGVISEQFF. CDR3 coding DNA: TGTGCCATCAGGCCGGACAGGGGCGTCATTTCTGAGCAGTTCTTC.